Sequencing of this T cell receptor beta chain was carried out in a study of blood T cell repertoires in COVID-19. Background on the study: The study drew acute and convalescent COVID-19 samples from the United States, Italy and Spain. T cells, B-cell-depleted T cells, or PBMCs supplied cDNA or gDNA.

The CDR3 consists of 15 residues. V lost 3 bases and J lost 0; bases outside the gene matches: 1. Per germline, CDR1 MNHEY and CDR2 SMNVEV (reference sequence). How the authors handled the data: For nucleated cells, counts were estimated from reference gene primer amplification. Produced via immunoSEQ multiplex PCR; TCRdb's table is partial and in-frame only. For V, J and clone size, that table is used; D and trimming come from the DNA. The table shows about 670,000 clones, with around 90% occurring only once. This chain joins TRBV27 and TRBJ1-1, with 10 positions matching TRBD1. The sample consisted of peripheral blood. This sequence originates from a woman younger than 30 with acute or convalescent COVID-19. The CDR3 region has the DNA TGTGCCAGCAGTTTGACAGGGGGCTTGAACACTGAAGCTTTCTTT. It specifies CASSLTGGLNTEAFF.